This T cell receptor (beta chain) came from a study of blood T cell repertoires in COVID-19. Per the germline V gene, CDR1 is MNHEY and CDR2 is SMNVEV (reference sequence). The V and J ends lost 4 bases and 3 bases respectively, with 18 bases between them. This CDR3 has 16 amino acids. Generated by immunoSEQ multiplex PCR, the TCRdb table keeps only in-frame clones and is missing some. The sample has 200,000 to 300,000 clones, 87% seen once. Sequenced sample: peripheral blood. The chain joins TRBV27 to TRBJ1-1; D possibly corresponds to TRBD1 (5 bases). This clonotype was sampled from a woman aged 40 to 55 who had recovered from COVID-19. CDR3 DNA: TGTGCCAGCAGTTCCGGCGGGAAGGGAGGGGACACTGAAGCTTTCTTT. This gives the protein CASSSGGKGGDTEAFF.